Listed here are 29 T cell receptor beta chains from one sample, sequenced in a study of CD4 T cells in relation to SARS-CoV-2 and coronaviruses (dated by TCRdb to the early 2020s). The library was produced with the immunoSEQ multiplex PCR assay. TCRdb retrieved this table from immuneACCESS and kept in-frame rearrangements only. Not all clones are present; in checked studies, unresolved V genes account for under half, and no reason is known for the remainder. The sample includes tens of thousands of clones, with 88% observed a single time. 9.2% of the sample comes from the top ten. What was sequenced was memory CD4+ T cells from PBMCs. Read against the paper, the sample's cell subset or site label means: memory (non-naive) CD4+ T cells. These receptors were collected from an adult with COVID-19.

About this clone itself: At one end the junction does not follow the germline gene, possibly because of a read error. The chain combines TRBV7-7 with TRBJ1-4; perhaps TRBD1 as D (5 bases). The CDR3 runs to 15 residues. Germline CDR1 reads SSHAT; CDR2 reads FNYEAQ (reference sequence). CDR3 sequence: CASSASGGGDEKLFF. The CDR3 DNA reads TGTGCTAGCAGCGCAAGCGGCGGAGGGGATGAAAAACTGTTTTTT.

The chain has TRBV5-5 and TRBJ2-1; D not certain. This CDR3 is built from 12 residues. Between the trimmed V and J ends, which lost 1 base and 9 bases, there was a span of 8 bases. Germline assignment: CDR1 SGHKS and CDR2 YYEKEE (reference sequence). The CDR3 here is CASSLSGIEQFF. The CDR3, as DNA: TGTGCCAGCAGCTTGTCGGGCATTGAGCAGTTCTTC.

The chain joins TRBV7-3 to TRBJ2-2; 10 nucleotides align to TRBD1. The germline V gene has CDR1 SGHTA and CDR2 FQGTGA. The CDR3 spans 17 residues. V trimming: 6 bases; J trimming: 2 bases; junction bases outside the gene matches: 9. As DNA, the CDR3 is TGTGCCAGCAGTGCAACCCGGGACAGGGGCAACACCGGGGAGCTGTTTTTT. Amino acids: CASSATRDRGNTGELFF.

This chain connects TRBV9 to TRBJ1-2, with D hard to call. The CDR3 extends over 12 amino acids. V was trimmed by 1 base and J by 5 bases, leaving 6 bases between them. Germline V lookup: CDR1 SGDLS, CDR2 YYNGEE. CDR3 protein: CASSVTGYGYTF. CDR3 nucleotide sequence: TGTGCCAGCAGCGTAACCGGATATGGCTACACCTTC.

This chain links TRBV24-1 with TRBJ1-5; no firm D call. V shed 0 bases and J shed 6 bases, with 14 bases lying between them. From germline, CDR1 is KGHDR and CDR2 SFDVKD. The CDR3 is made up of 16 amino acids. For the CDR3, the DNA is TGTGCCACCAGTGATTTGCTTTCCGGGCTCGGTCAGCCCCAGCATTTT. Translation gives CATSDLLSGLGQPQHF.

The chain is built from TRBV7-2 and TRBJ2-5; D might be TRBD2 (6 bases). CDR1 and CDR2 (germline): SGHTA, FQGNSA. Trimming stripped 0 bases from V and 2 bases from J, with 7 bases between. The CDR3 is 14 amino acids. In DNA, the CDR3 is TGTGCCAGCAGCTTAGCGGGGGGACAAGAGACCCAGTACTTC. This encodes CASSLAGGQETQYF.

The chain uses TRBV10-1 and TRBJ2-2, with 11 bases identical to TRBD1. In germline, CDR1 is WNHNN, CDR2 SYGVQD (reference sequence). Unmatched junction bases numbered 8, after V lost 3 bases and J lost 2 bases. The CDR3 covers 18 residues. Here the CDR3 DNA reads TGCGCCAGCAGTGAAAAAGGACAGGGGGCCCCTAACACCGGGGAGCTGTTTTTT. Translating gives CASSEKGQGAPNTGELFF.

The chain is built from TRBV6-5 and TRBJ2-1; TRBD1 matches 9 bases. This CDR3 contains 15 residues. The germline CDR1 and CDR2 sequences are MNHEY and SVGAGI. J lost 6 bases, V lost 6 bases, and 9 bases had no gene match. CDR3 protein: CASSQTGGEGNEQFF. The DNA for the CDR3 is TGTGCCAGCAGCCAAACAGGGGGCGAAGGCAATGAGCAGTTCTTC.

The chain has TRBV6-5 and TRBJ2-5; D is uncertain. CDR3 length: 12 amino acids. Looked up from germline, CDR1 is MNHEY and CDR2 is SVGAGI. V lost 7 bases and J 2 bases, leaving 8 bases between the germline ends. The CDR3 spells CASISVQETQYF. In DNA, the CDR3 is TGTGCCAGCATCTCGGTTCAAGAGACCCAGTACTTC.

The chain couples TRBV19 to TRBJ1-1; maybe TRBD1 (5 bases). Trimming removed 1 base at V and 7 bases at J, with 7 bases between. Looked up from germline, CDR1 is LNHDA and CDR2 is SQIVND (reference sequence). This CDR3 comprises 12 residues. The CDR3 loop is CASSIVDSEAFF. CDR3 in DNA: TGTGCCAGTAGTATAGTCGACAGTGAAGCTTTCTTT.

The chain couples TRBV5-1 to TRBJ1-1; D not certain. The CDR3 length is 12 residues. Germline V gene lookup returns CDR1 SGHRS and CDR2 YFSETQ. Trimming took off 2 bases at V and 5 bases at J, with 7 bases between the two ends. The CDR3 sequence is CASSFQDTEAFF. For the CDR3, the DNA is TGCGCCAGCAGCTTCCAGGATACTGAAGCTTTCTTT.

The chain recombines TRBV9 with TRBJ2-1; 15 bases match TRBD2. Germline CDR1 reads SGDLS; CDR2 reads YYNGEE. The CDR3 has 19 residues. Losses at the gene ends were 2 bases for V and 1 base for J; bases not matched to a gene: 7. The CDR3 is CASSVISGTSGGSYNEQFF. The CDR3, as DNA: TGTGCCAGCAGCGTGATTTCCGGGACTAGCGGGGGGTCCTACAATGAGCAGTTCTTC.

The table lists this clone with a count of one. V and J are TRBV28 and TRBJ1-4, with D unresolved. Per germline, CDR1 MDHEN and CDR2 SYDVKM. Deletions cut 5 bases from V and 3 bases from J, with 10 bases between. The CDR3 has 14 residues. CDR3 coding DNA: TGTGCCAGCAGTATCAGGACCCCTAATGAAAAACTGTTTTTT. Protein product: CASSIRTPNEKLFF.

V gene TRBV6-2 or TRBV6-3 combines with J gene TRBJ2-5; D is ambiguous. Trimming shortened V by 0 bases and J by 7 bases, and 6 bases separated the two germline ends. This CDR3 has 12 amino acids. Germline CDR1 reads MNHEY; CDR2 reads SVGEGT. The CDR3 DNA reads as TGTGCCAGCAGTTACTCCCCCCCGACCCAGTACTTC. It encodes CASSYSPPTQYF.

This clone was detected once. The CDR3 here is CASSLDHNSGDRSYEQYF. The DNA for the CDR3 is TGTGCCAGCAGCTTAGACCACAACTCCGGGGATAGGTCCTACGAGCAGTACTTC. V gene TRBV11-3 combines with J gene TRBJ2-7; TRBD2 might be the D (5 bases). V gave up 0 bases and J gave up 1 base, with 19 bases separating them. CDR1 is SGHNT, CDR2 YENEEA, per germline. The CDR3 runs to 18 residues. Drawing the rest from reference TRBV11-3 and TRBJ2-7, the complete variable domain is EAGVVQSPRYKIIEKKQPVAFWCNPISGHNTLYWYLQNLGQGPELLIRYENEEAVDDSQLPKDRFSAERLKGVDSTLKIQPAELGDSAVYLCASSLDHNSGDRSYEQYFGPGTRLTVT.

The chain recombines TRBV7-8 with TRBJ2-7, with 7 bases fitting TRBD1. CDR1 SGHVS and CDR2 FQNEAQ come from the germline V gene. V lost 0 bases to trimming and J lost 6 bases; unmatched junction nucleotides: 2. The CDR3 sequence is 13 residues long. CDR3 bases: TGTGCCAGCAGCTTAGCGCGGACAGGCGAGCAGTACTTC. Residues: CASSLARTGEQYF.

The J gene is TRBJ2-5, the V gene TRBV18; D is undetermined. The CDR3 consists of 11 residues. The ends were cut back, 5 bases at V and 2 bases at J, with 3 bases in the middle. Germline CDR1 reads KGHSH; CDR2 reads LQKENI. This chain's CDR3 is CASSSQETQYF. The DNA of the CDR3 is TGTGCCAGCTCATCTCAAGAGACCCAGTACTTC.

CDR3 in amino acids: CATTSGSTDTQYF. Here the CDR3 DNA reads TGTGCCACCACTTCAGGATCTACAGATACGCAGTATTTT. This rearrangement joins TRBV24-1 to TRBJ2-3; unclear D gene. The CDR3 has 13 residues. Germline V gives CDR1 KGHDR, CDR2 SFDVKD. Trimming took 8 bases from V and 3 from J, leaving 11 bases between them.

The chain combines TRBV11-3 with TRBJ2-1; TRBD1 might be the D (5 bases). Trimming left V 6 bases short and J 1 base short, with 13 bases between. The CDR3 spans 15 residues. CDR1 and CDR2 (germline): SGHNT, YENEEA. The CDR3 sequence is CASSPDAGSYNEQFF. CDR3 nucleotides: TGTGCCAGCAGTCCTGACGCAGGGTCCTACAATGAGCAGTTCTTC.

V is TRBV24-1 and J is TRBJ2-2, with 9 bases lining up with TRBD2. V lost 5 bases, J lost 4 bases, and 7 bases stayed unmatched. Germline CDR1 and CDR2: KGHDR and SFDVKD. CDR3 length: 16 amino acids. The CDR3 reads CATSAPWRGGTGELFF. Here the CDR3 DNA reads TGTGCCACCAGTGCCCCTTGGCGGGGGGGCACCGGGGAGCTGTTTTTT.

CDR3 protein: CASSFKGSNTEAFF. The CDR3 region has the DNA TGTGCCAGCAGCTTTAAGGGCTCGAACACTGAAGCTTTCTTT. This chain connects TRBV7-2 to TRBJ1-1, with D hard to call. Germline values: CDR1 SGHTA, CDR2 FQGNSA. The CDR3 is 14 residues long. The V end lost 3 bases, the J end lost 1 base, and 9 bases lay between the germline ends.

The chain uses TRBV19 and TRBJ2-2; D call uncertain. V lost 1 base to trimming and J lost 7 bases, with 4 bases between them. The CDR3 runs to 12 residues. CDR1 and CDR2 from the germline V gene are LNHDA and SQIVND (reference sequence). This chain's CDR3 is CASSIVGGELFF. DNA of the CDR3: TGTGCCAGTAGTATAGTCGGCGGGGAGCTGTTTTTT. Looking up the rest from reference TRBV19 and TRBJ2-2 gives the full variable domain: DGGITQSPKYLFRKEGQNVTLSCEQNLNHDAMYWYRQDPGQGLRLIYYSQIVNDFQKGDIAEGYSVSREKKESFPLTVTSAQKNPTAFYLCASSIVGGELFFGEGSRLTVL.

The CDR3 nucleotides are TGTGCCAGCAGCTTGGCTGGGACAGGGTCCTACAATGAGCAGTTCTTC. Amino acids: CASSLAGTGSYNEQFF. V usage is TRBV5-4 and J usage is TRBJ2-1; 9 bases align to TRBD1. This CDR3 region has 16 residues. Germline lookup yields CDR1 SGHNT and CDR2 YYREEE (reference sequence). The J segment lost 1 base and the V segment lost 0 bases, leaving 2 bases of the junction unmatched.

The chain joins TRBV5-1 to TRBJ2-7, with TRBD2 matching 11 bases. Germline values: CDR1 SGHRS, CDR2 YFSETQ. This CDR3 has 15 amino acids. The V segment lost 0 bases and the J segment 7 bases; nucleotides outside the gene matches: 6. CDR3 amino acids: CASSLVGLADSEQYF. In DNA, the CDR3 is TGCGCCAGCAGCTTGGTGGGACTAGCGGACTCTGAGCAGTACTTC.

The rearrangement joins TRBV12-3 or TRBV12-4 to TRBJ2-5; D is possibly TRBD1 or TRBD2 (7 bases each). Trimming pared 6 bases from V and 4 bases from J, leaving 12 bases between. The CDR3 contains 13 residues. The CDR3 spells CASRFRGGETQYF. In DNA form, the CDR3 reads TGTGCCAGCAGGTTCAGGGGGGGAGAGACCCAGTACTTC.

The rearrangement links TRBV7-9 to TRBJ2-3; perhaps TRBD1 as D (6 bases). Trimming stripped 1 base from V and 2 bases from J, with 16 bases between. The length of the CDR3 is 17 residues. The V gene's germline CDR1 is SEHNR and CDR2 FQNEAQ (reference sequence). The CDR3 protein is CASSLELGAPNTDTQYF. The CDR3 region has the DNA TGTGCCAGCAGCTTAGAGCTGGGGGCGCCGAACACAGATACGCAGTATTTT.

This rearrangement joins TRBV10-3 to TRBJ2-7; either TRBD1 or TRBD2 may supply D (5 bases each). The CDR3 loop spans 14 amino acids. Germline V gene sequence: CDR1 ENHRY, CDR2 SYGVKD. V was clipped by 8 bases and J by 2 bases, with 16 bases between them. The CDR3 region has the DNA TGTGCCATCTCCGGCCGGGACGCGACCTACGAGCAGTACTTC. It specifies CAISGRDATYEQYF.

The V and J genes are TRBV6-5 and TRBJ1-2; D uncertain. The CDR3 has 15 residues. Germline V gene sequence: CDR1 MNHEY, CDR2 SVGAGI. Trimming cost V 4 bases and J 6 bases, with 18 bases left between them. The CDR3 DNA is TGTGCCAGCAGTTTCGGGCGCCGAGGGAGCGATGGCTACACCTTC. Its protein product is CASSFGRRGSDGYTF.

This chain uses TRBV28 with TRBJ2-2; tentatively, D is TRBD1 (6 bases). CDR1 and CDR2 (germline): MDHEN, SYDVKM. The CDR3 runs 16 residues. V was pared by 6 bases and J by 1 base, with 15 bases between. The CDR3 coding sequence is TGTGCCAGCAGACGAAAACAGACAGGGAACACCGGGGAGCTGTTTTTT. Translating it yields CASRRKQTGNTGELFF.